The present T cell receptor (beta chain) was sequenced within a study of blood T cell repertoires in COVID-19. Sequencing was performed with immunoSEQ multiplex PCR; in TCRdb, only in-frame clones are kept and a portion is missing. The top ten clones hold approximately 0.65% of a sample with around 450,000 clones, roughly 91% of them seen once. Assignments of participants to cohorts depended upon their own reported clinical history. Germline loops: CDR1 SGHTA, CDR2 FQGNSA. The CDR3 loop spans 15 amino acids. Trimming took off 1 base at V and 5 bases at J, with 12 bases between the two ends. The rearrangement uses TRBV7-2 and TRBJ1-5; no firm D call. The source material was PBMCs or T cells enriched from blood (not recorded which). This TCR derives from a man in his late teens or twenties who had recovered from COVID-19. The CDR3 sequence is CASSLGFARDQPQHF. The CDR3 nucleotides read TGTGCCAGCAGCTTAGGGTTCGCTAGAGATCAGCCCCAGCATTTT.